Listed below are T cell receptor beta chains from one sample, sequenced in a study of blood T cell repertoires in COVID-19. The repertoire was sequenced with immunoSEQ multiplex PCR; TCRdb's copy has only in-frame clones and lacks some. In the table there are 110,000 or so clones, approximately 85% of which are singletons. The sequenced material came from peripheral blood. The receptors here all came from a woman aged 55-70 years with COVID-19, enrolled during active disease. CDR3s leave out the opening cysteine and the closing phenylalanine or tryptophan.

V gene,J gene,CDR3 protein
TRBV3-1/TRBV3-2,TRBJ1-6,ASSQGSGENSPLH
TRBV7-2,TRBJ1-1,ASGAAGWNTEAF
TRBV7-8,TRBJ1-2,ASSPGTAGYGYT
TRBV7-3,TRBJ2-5,ASSLSGASGSQETQY
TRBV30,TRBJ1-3,AWSRFSGNTIY
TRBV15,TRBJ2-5,ATSRTIAGGPKTQY
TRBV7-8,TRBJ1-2,ASSLARSLYRGYT
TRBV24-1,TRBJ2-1,ATMASGGNEQF
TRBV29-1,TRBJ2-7,SVGTSGGLYEQY
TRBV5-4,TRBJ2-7,ASSRMGTSGGREQY
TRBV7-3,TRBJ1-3,ASSSTGSGNTIY
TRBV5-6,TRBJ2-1,ASSLVRGDEQF
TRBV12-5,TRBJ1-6,ASGLARTGVSPLH
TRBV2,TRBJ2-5,ASSQKLLRGETQY